Listed below are T cell receptor beta chains from one sample, sequenced in a study of blood T cell repertoires in COVID-19. Generated by immunoSEQ multiplex PCR, the TCRdb table keeps only in-frame clones and is missing some. This table holds approximately 27,000 clones, over 80% found once. Source material: peripheral blood. Receptors originate from a man in his sixties or seventies with acute or convalescent COVID-19. Each CDR3 is given with its conserved first and last residue. A D gene is named only where the DNA matches it firmly. Some rows mark clone size as missing; the rest say once, few, many or name a class of expanded clone.

d_gene	abundance	v_gene	j_gene	CDR3aa	CDR3nt
.	.	TRBV7-9	TRBJ2-2	CASSLGRITGELFF	TGTGCCAGCAGCTTAGGGCGGATCACCGGGGAGCTGTTTTTT
.	.	TRBV7-2	TRBJ2-3	CASSLAFLDTQYF	TGTGCCAGCAGCTTAGCCTTCCTGGATACGCAGTATTTT
.	few	TRBV5-1	TRBJ1-1	CASSLVRATEAFF	TGCGCCAGCAGCTTGGTCCGAGCCACTGAAGCTTTCTTT
TRBD2	.	TRBV19	TRBJ2-7	CASSMRTSGYSYEQYF	TGTGCCAGTAGTATGAGGACTAGCGGGTACTCCTACGAGCAGTACTTC
.	.	TRBV2	TRBJ1-2	CASTQQGRRTGYTF	TGTGCCAGCACTCAACAGGGTCGGCGTACTGGCTACACCTTC
.	.	TRBV7-2	TRBJ2-7	CASSLWGDEQYF	TGTGCCAGCAGCTTATGGGGAGACGAGCAGTACTTC
TRBD2	once	TRBV11-3	TRBJ2-1	CASSLVSGGALGNEQFF	TGTGCCAGCAGCTTAGTTAGCGGGGGGGCGCTTGGCAATGAGCAGTTCTTC
.	.	TRBV3-1/TRBV3-2	TRBJ2-2	CASSLQGPDTGELFF	TGTGCCAGCAGCCTACAGGGTCCCGACACCGGGGAGCTGTTTTTT
.	.	TRBV10-3	TRBJ1-4	CAISERGEGNEKLFF	TGTGCCATCAGTGAGAGGGGGGAGGGGAATGAAAAACTGTTTTTT
.	.	TRBV19	TRBJ1-3	CASNTEGNTIYF	TGTGCCAGTAACACCGAAGGAAACACCATATATTTT
.	.	TRBV6-5	TRBJ1-6	CASGTGGPPTLHF	TGTGCCAGCGGGACGGGGGGCCCCCCCACCCTCCACTTT
TRBD2	once	TRBV7-8	TRBJ2-3	CASSLDPGLARTDTQYF	TGTGCCAGCAGCTTAGACCCGGGACTAGCTCGGACAGATACGCAGTATTTT
.	.	TRBV5-6	TRBJ1-2	CASSLVLDRRNYGYTF	TGTGCCAGCAGCTTGGTTTTAGACCGGAGAAACTATGGCTACACCTTC
.	.	TRBV28	TRBJ1-3	CASSNWDTGNTIYF	TGTGCCAGCAGTAACTGGGACACCGGAAACACCATATATTTT
TRBD2	.	TRBV4-2	TRBJ2-1	CASSQALAGSSYNEQFF	TGTGCCAGCAGCCAAGCCCTAGCGGGCAGCTCCTACAATGAGCAGTTCTTC
TRBD1	few	TRBV19	TRBJ1-5	CASSLQGAEQPQHF	TGTGCCAGTAGCCTACAGGGGGCCGAGCAGCCCCAGCATTTT
.	.	TRBV9	TRBJ2-1	CASSVEEGRYNEQFF	TGTGCCAGCAGCGTAGAAGAGGGCCGCTACAATGAGCAGTTCTTC
TRBD2	.	TRBV30	TRBJ2-7	CAGTGGYEQYF	TGTGCCGGCACGGGGGGCTACGAGCAGTACTTC
TRBD1	few	TRBV6-5	TRBJ2-7	CASSQPGQGHYEQYF	TGTGCCAGCAGTCAACCGGGACAGGGGCACTACGAGCAGTACTTC
TRBD1	.	TRBV4-3	TRBJ1-2	CASSQGVGPQGANYGYTF	TGCGCCAGCAGCCAGGGGGTGGGACCCCAGGGGGCTAACTATGGCTACACCTTC
TRBD1	.	TRBV18	TRBJ2-7	CASSTGTGDYEQYF	TGTGCCAGCTCAACCGGGACAGGGGACTACGAGCAGTACTTC
.	once	TRBV11-2	TRBJ1-2	CASSSGIYGYTF	TGTGCCAGCAGCTCGGGGATCTATGGCTACACCTTC
TRBD1	.	TRBV19	TRBJ1-4	CASRTGGREKLFF	TGTGCCAGTAGGACAGGGGGGCGTGAAAAACTGTTTTTT
TRBD1	.	TRBV24-1	TRBJ2-2	CATSDPGTANTGELFF	TGTGCCACCAGTGACCCCGGGACAGCGAACACCGGGGAGCTGTTTTTT
.	.	TRBV7-3	TRBJ2-5	CASSPDRFQETQYF	TGTGCCAGCAGCCCAGACAGGTTCCAAGAGACCCAGTACTTC
.	few	TRBV5-1	TRBJ2-7	CASSPGSSYEQYF	TGCGCCAGCAGCCCGGGATCCTCCTACGAGCAGTACTTC
.	.	TRBV27	TRBJ1-4	CASSWRGGEKLFF	TGTGCCAGCAGTTGGAGGGGCGGAGAAAAACTGTTTTTT
.	few	TRBV27	TRBJ1-2	CASSSLRGANYGYTF	TGTGCCAGCAGTTCCCTCAGGGGAGCTAACTATGGCTACACCTTC
TRBD2	few	TRBV7-9	TRBJ2-5	CASSTSSGRTETQYF	TGTGCCAGCAGCACCTCTAGCGGGAGGACAGAGACCCAGTACTTC
.	once	TRBV6-5	TRBJ2-2	CATSEEGGGELFF	TGTGCCACGTCAGAGGAGGGTGGCGGGGAGCTGTTTTTT
.	.	TRBV14	TRBJ2-2	CASSPQGAGGELFF	TGTGCCAGCAGCCCCCAAGGGGCCGGGGGGGAGCTGTTTTTT
.	few	TRBV24-1	TRBJ2-2	CATSDWTDSGELFF	TGTGCCACCAGTGATTGGACGGACTCCGGGGAGCTGTTTTTT
TRBD1	.	TRBV28	TRBJ2-2	CASRYRGNTGELFF	TGTGCCAGTAGGTACAGGGGGAACACCGGGGAGCTGTTTTTT
.	once	TRBV7-9	TRBJ2-2	CASSPIQDTGELFF	TGTGCCAGCAGCCCCATTCAGGACACCGGGGAGCTGTTTTTT
TRBD2	few	TRBV28	TRBJ2-5	CASSLEREVETQYF	TGTGCCAGCAGTTTGGAGCGGGAGGTGGAGACCCAGTACTTC
TRBD2	.	TRBV7-2	TRBJ2-5	CASRQSSGQETQYF	TGTGCCAGCAGACAGTCTAGCGGCCAAGAGACCCAGTACTTC
.	.	TRBV30	TRBJ1-2	CAWNPGAYGYTF	TGTGCCTGGAACCCAGGCGCATATGGCTACACCTTC
.	.	TRBV10-1	TRBJ1-5	CASIRRDNQPQHF	TGCGCCAGCATCCGGAGGGACAATCAGCCCCAGCATTTT
TRBD1	.	TRBV19	TRBJ1-1	CASSIPPGQLINTEAFF	TGTGCCAGTAGTATACCCCCGGGACAGCTAATAAACACTGAAGCTTTCTTT
.	.	TRBV10-3	TRBJ2-7	CAISDPQNYEQYF	TGTGCCATCAGTGACCCCCAGAACTACGAGCAGTACTTC
.	.	TRBV4-1	TRBJ2-1	CASSQEGRDNEQFF	TGCGCCAGCAGCCAAGAAGGCAGGGACAATGAGCAGTTCTTC
.	.	TRBV7-9	TRBJ1-2	CASSPSLGNGYTF	TGTGCCAGCAGCCCAAGTCTGGGCAATGGCTACACCTTC
.	.	TRBV14	TRBJ2-3	CASSHFRDTQYF	TGTGCCAGCAGCCATTTCAGAGATACGCAGTATTTT
TRBD1	.	TRBV5-1	TRBJ1-6	CASSRDGQVNSPLHF	TGCGCCAGCAGTCGTGATGGACAGGTAAATTCACCCCTCCACTTT
.	.	TRBV11-2	TRBJ1-6	CASSLAVSPLHF	TGTGCCAGCAGCTTAGCGGTTTCACCCCTCCACTTT
TRBD1	once	TRBV11-2	TRBJ2-7	CASSFPGTGPFYEQYF	TGTGCCAGCAGTTTCCCCGGGACAGGGCCCTTTTACGAGCAGTACTTC
.	.	TRBV14	TRBJ2-7	CASRPSGGLPQQYF	TGTGCCAGCAGACCTTCTGGGGGACTGCCTCAGCAGTACTTC
TRBD1	.	TRBV5-4	TRBJ1-1	CASRGQGARDTEAFF	TGTGCCAGCAGGGGACAGGGGGCGCGGGACACTGAAGCTTTCTTT
TRBD2	.	TRBV7-8	TRBJ2-3	CASSLVAGGPIDTQYF	TGTGCCAGCAGCTTGGTAGCGGGAGGGCCAATAGATACGCAGTATTTT
TRBD2	.	TRBV6-4	TRBJ2-1	CASSTLAGGNEQFF	TGTGCCAGCAGTACACTAGCGGGAGGCAATGAGCAGTTCTTC
.	few	TRBV3-1/TRBV3-2	TRBJ2-4	CASSSYTKNIQYF	TGTGCCAGCAGTTCTTATACCAAAAACATTCAGTACTTC
.	.	TRBV12-3/TRBV12-4	TRBJ1-6	CASSFSEDSPLHF	TGTGCCAGCAGTTTCTCGGAGGATTCACCCCTCCACTTT